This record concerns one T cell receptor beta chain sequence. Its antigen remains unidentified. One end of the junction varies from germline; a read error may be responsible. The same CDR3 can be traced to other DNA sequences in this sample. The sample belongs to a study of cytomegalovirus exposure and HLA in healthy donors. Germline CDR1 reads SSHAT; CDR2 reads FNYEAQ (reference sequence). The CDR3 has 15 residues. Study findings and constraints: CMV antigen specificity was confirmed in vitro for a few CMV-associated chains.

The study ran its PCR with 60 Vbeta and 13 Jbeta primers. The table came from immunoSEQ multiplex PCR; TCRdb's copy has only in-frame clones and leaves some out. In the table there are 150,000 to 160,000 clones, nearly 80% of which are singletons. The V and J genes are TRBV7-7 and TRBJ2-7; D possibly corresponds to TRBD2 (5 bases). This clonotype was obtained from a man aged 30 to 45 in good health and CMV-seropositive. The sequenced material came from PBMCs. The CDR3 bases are TGTGCTAGCAGCTTAGCGCTAGGAAACTCCTACGAGCAGTACTTC. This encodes CASSLALGNSYEQYF.